The 4 T cell receptor beta chains given below trace back to one sample, sequenced in a study of T cells in women clearing cervical HPV infection. Profiled with immunoSEQ multiplex PCR; TCRdb holds only in-frame clones, not every one. The sample table sets out about 39,000 clones. The sample taken for sequencing was blood buffy coat. Every receptor here comes from a woman aged 18 to 75 with a cervical HPV16 infection that either progressed to CIN3+ or cleared (not recorded which).

A remark on this clone: The sequenced fragment ends 3 residues before the CDR3 boundary, so the rest is inferred from the germline J gene. The genes are TRBV5-1 and TRBJ2-1; possible D gene TRBD2, 6 bases. The CDR3 sequence is 13 residues long. Trimming removed 0 bases at V and 8 bases at J, with 9 bases between. CDR1 and CDR2 from the germline V gene are SGHRS and YFSETQ. The CDR3 bases that were read are TGCGCCAGCAGCTTGGAGAGGAGGGATGAG. Protein: CASSLERRDE. The full CDR3 protein reads CASSLERRDEQFF.

A word on this clone: The read gets to within 3 residues of the CDR3 end, and the germline J gene fills in the rest. The gene calls are TRBV29-1 and TRBJ1-1; D remains unclear. The V gene's germline CDR1 is SQVTM and CDR2 ANQGSEA. CDR3 length: 13 amino acids. V dropped 4 bases and J dropped 0 bases, with 9 bases sitting between them. The CDR3 DNA, read in part, is TGCAGCGTTGTTTCCACTTTGAACACTGAA. Its translation is CSVVSTLNTE. The full CDR3 is CSVVSTLNTEAFF.

Concerning this clone itself: The CDR3 goes on 3 residues after the read ends, and that part is filled in from the germline J gene. The chain joins TRBV5-1 to TRBJ2-1; 9 nucleotides line up with TRBD2. The CDR3 length is 15 residues. Germline-derived CDR1 and CDR2 are SGHRS and YFSETQ. The V and J ends lost 2 bases and 4 bases, in that order; junction bases with no gene match: 4. The CDR3 is CASSLRRGGYNEQFF. The CDR3 bases that were read are TGCGCCAGCAGCTTAAGGCGGGGGGGGTACAATGAG.

This chain's CDR3 is CASSLGTGGIHEQYF. Partial CDR3 DNA: TGCGCCAGCAGCCTGGGGACAGGGGGCATCCACGAG. The J gene is TRBJ2-7, the V gene TRBV5-1, with TRBD1 identical over 12 bases. The read ends 3 residues early relative to the CDR3; the germline J gene fills the gap. The ends lost 4 bases at V and 5 bases at J; junction bases unmatched: 7. The germline V gene has CDR1 SGHRS and CDR2 YFSETQ. The CDR3 is 15 residues long.